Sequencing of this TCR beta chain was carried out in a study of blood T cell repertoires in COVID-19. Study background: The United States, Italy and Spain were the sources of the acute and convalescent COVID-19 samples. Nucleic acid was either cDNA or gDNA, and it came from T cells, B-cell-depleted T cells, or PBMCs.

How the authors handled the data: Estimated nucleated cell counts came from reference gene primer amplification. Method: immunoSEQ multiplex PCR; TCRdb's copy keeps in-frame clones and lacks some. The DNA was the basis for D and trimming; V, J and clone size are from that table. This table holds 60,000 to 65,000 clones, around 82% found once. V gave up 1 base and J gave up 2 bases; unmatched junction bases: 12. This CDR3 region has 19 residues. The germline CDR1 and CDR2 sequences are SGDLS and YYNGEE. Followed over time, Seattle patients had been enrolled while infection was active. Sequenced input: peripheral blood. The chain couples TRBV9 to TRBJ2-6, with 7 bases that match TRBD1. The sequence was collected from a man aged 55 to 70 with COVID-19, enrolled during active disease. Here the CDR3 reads CASSVNVGDSPPGANVLTF. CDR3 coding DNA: TGTGCCAGCAGCGTAAATGTTGGGGACAGCCCTCCTGGGGCCAACGTCCTGACTTTC.